In its sample, the clone carrying this T cell receptor beta chain was seen a few times. Its antigen is undetermined. The data are from a study of regulatory T cells in long-lasting Graves disease. CDR1 is DFQATT, CDR2 SNEGSKA, per germline (reference sequence). The CDR3 sequence is 15 residues long. The V and J ends lost 1 base and 4 bases respectively, with 16 bases between them. Broader study findings: Persistent disease preferred TRBV28, TRBJ1-2 and TRBJ2-5. The study found persistent patients shared more public clonotypes (approximately 2,700) than new patients (about 890).

Both iRepertoire HTBI primers and Arm-PCR of CDR3 regions were used to build the TCR beta libraries. TCRdb reanalysed the multiplex PCR reads using MiXCR and keeps one entry per CDR3 protein. The data contain roughly 360,000 distinct CDR3 sequences, 10% to 15% of them seen just once; the ten biggest clones take up approximately 20%. Time point defined: newly diagnosed GD, antithyroid drugs for less than 3 months. Extracted PBMC RNA gave rise to the TCR library. This same sample was also part of a study on T cells in Graves' hyperthyroidism and ophthalmopathy. That report notes: Initially, a first-round RT-PCR of the TCR CDR3 employed the HTBI primer set. Clonotypes that were expanded in thyroid above 0.001 mostly appeared in blood too.

The clonotype comes from a woman aged 18 to 35 with Graves disease. The chain recombines TRBV20-1 with TRBJ2-5; D could derive from TRBD1 or TRBD2 (5 bases each). The sequenced sample was peripheral blood mononuclear cells (PBMCs), obtained at new diagnosis, from a patient treated with antithyroid drugs. CDR3 DNA: TGCAGTGCTAGAGTACGGGGCGTTCGGAGAGAGACCCAGTACTTC. Its protein product is CSARVRGVRRETQYF.